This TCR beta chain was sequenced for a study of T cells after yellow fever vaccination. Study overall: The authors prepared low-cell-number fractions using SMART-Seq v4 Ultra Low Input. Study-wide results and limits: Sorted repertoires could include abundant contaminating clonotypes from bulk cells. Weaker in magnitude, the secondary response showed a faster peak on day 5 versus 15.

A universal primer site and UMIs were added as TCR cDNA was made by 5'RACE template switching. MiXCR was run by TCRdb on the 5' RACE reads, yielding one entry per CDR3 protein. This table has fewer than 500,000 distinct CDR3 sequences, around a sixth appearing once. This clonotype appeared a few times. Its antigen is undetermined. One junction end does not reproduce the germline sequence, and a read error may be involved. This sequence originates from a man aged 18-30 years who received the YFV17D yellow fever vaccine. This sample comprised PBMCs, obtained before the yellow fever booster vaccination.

In nucleotides, the CDR3 is TGTGCCAGCAGATACACACTAGCGGGGGGGGAGCAGCACTTC. Residues: CASRYTLAGGEQHF. The chain is built from TRBV7-2 and TRBJ2-7, with 13 positions matching TRBD2. CDR3 length equals 14 residues. Per the germline V gene, CDR1 is SGHTA and CDR2 is FQGNSA.